The text below deals with one TCR beta chain. A second PCR, run for roughly 7 to 11 cycles, used a sample-barcoded 5' primer plus a J-beta primer mix. One entry per CDR3 protein results from TCRdb running MiXCR on the 5' RACE reads. This table holds about a million distinct CDR3 sequences, under 40% found once. This sample is drawn from a study of blood T cells in healthy people across ages. The CDR3 extends over 19 amino acids. V gave up 6 bases and J gave up 0 bases; unmatched junction bases: 11. The TCR was taken from a man aged 18 to 29 in good health. The sample comprised blood. The chain couples TRBV12-3 or TRBV12-4 to TRBJ2-3; 14 bases align to TRBD2. The CDR3 nucleotides are TGTGCCAGCAGATACCGTACCGGGACTAGCGGGGGAAGCACAGATACGCAGTATTTT. This gives the protein CASRYRTGTSGGSTDTQYF.